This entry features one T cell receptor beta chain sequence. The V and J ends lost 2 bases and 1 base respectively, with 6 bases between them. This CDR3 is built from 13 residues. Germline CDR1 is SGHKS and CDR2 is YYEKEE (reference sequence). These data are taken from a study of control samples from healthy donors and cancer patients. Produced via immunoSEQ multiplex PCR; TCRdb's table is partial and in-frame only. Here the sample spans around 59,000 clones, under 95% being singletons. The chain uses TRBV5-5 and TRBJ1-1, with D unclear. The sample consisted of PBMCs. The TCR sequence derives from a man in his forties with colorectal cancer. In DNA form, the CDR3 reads TGTGCCAGCAGCTTAGCACCGAACACTGAAGCTTTCTTT. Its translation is CASSLAPNTEAFF. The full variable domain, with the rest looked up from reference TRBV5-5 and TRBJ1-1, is DAGVTQSPTHLIKTRGQQVTLRCSPISGHKSVSWYQQVLGQGPQFIFQYYEKEERGRGNFPDRFSARQFPNYSSELNVNALLLGDSALYLCASSLAPNTEAFFGQGTRLTVV.